The next 25 T cell receptor beta chains were all read from a single sample in a study of blood T cells in healthy people across ages. A J-beta primer mix and a sample-barcoded 5' primer were used in a second PCR of roughly 7 to 12 cycles. Via MiXCR, TCRdb re-called the 5' RACE reads, giving one row per CDR3 protein. The table shows roughly 650,000 distinct CDR3 sequences, with approximately 29% occurring only once. Input material: blood. Every receptor here comes from an elderly woman in good health.

This clonotype has ten or more counts. The genes are TRBV24-1 and TRBJ2-6; the D is unclear. Germline V gene lookup returns CDR1 KGHDR and CDR2 SFDVKD. The CDR3 sequence is 18 residues long. V lost 4 bases and J 4 bases, leaving 19 bases between the germline ends. CDR3 amino acids: CATSDPAKGASGANVLTF. CDR3 sequence (DNA): TGTGCCACCAGTGACCCCGCCAAGGGTGCCTCCGGGGCCAACGTCCTGACTTTC.

This sequence joins TRBV5-1 and TRBJ1-2; D call uncertain. CDR3 length equals 14 residues. Germline V gives CDR1 SGHRS, CDR2 YFSETQ. Trimming cost V 3 bases and J 4 bases, with 13 bases left between them. The CDR3 sequence is CASSSDLSGYGYTF. DNA of the CDR3: TGCGCCAGCAGCTCCGATCTATCGGGCTATGGCTACACCTTC.

This clonotype was recorded at least ten times. This chain connects TRBV24-1 to TRBJ1-2; no reliable D call. Germline V lookup: CDR1 KGHDR, CDR2 SFDVKD. The CDR3 extends over 13 amino acids. V lost 4 bases to trimming and J lost 0 bases, with 5 bases between them. The CDR3 loop reads CATSEGPNYGYTF. In nucleotides, the CDR3 is TGTGCCACCAGTGAGGGCCCTAACTATGGCTACACCTTC.

This clonotype was counted at least ten times. The J gene is TRBJ2-3, the V gene TRBV12-3 or TRBV12-4; maybe TRBD2 (6 bases). The V gene lost 8 bases and the J gene lost 2 bases, with 11 bases spanning the gap. This CDR3 comprises 13 residues. In nucleotides, the CDR3 is TGTGCCAGCCATGGCGGGAACACAGATACGCAGTATTTT. Translated, it gives CASHGGNTDTQYF.

The J gene is TRBJ2-2, the V gene TRBV28; the D call may be TRBD1 or TRBD2 (6 bases each). Germline V CDR1 and CDR2: MDHEN, SYDVKM. Trimming took 10 bases from V and 4 from J, leaving 10 bases between them. There are 12 residues in the CDR3. Written as DNA, the CDR3 is TGTGCCACAGGGGACTTCACCGGGGAGCTGTTTTTT. This sequence encodes CATGDFTGELFF.

The CDR3 loop is CASSQVGDSEAFF. The DNA for the CDR3 is TGTGCCAGCAGCCAAGTGGGGGACAGTGAAGCTTTCTTT. The chain joins TRBV3-1 to TRBJ1-1, with TRBD1 matching over 7 bases. Per the germline V gene, CDR1 is LGHDT and CDR2 is YNNKEL (reference sequence). CDR3 length: 13 residues. V trimming: 1 base; J trimming: 7 bases; junction bases outside the gene matches: 3.

The chain is built from TRBV5-5 and TRBJ1-2; 9 bases fit TRBD1. J gave up 4 bases and V 1 base, and 11 bases lay outside the gene matches. Germline V lookup: CDR1 SGHKS, CDR2 YYEKEE (reference sequence). The CDR3 has 17 residues. The CDR3 loop reads CASSLRSGQGITYGYTF. The CDR3, as DNA: TGTGCCAGCAGCTTGCGCTCGGGACAGGGTATAACCTATGGCTACACCTTC. Full variable domain (rest looked up from reference TRBV5-5 and TRBJ1-2): DAGVTQSPTHLIKTRGQQVTLRCSPISGHKSVSWYQQVLGQGPQFIFQYYEKEERGRGNFPDRFSARQFPNYSSELNVNALLLGDSALYLCASSLRSGQGITYGYTFGSGTRLTVV.

This clonotype occurred a few times. The chain has TRBV3-1 and TRBJ2-5; 8 positions agree with TRBD2. Germline CDR1 is LGHDT and CDR2 is YNNKEL (reference sequence). The CDR3 covers 15 residues. With 1 base clipped from V and 11 bases from J, the junction kept 12 bases outside the gene matches. The CDR3 spells CASSQGSGGGNEQYF. For the CDR3, the DNA is TGTGCCAGCAGCCAAGGCAGCGGGGGAGGGAATGAGCAGTACTTC.

This clonotype came up a few times. This rearrangement joins TRBV30 to TRBJ1-1, with 7 bases fitting TRBD1. Germline V lookup: CDR1 GTSNPN, CDR2 SVGIG (reference sequence). Losses at the gene ends were 2 bases for V and 8 bases for J; bases not matched to a gene: 8. This CDR3 is built from 13 residues. CDR3 in DNA: TGTGCCTGGAGTCCCTGGGTCAGGGGGGAAGCTTTCTTT. Residues: CAWSPWVRGEAFF.

This clonotype has only a few counts. CDR3 region: CASSQDRGEAFF. CDR3 nucleotides: TGTGCCAGCAGTCAGGACAGGGGGGAAGCTTTCTTT. V and J are TRBV4-2 and TRBJ1-1; TRBD1 agrees at 10 bases. After removal of 6 bases from V and 8 bases from J, the junction contained 3 bases not matched to a gene. The CDR3 sequence is 12 residues long. Germline assignment: CDR1 LGHNA and CDR2 YNFKEQ.

This clonotype was detected many times. The chain employs TRBV20-1 and TRBJ2-3; 11 bases agree with TRBD2. The germline CDR1 and CDR2 sequences are DFQATT and SNEGSKA (reference sequence). V shed 5 bases and J 5 bases; nucleotides not matched to a gene: 9. The CDR3 sequence is 15 residues long. DNA of the CDR3: TGCAGTGCTCGCCGGCTAGCGGGGGGCAGAGATACGCAGTATTTT. This sequence encodes CSARRLAGGRDTQYF.

Ten or more counts support this clonotype. The V and J genes are TRBV7-2 and TRBJ2-5; 9 bases fit TRBD2. Germline V gives CDR1 SGHTA, CDR2 FQGNSA. CDR3 size: 15 residues. V shed 1 base, J shed 5 bases, and the junction held 5 bases outside the gene matches. CDR3 coding DNA: TGTGCCAGCAGCTTAGTGGGACTAGCCTTGGAGACCCAGTACTTC. Its protein is CASSLVGLALETQYF.

The count of this clonotype is one. The chain combines TRBV5-1 with TRBJ1-2; TRBD1 matches at 7 bases. With 5 bases clipped from V and 4 bases from J, the junction kept 8 bases outside the gene matches. This CDR3 comprises 14 residues. CDR1 and CDR2 (germline): SGHRS, YFSETQ. CDR3 region: CASRQTGRGYGYTF. Written as DNA, the CDR3 is TGCGCCAGCAGGCAGACAGGGCGCGGCTATGGCTACACCTTC.

Many counts were recorded for this clonotype. V and J are TRBV12-3 or TRBV12-4 and TRBJ1-6; D gene ambiguous. The CDR3 loop spans 12 amino acids. The V and J ends lost 6 bases and 7 bases respectively, with 7 bases between them. The CDR3 DNA reads as TGTGCCAGCAGGACAAACAATTCACCCCTCCACTTT. Residues: CASRTNNSPLHF.

The V call is TRBV4-1, the J call TRBJ2-3, with no clear D. V was trimmed by 4 bases and J by 4 bases, leaving 9 bases between them. Germline CDR1 reads MGHRA; CDR2 reads YSYEKL. This CDR3 is 13 amino acids long. This chain's CDR3 is CASSPIHADTQYF. As DNA, the CDR3 is TGCGCCAGCAGCCCAATACATGCAGATACGCAGTATTTT.

The table lists this clonotype with a few counts. A much bigger clone sits one base away, suggesting this may be a read error. This chain uses TRBV7-2 with TRBJ2-7, with TRBD2 matching 13 bases. Germline V lookup: CDR1 SGHTA, CDR2 FQGNSA. Trimming at V came to 5 bases and at J to 7 bases, leaving 17 bases not matched to a gene. The CDR3 spans 18 residues. CDR3 sequence (DNA): TGTGCCAGCAGCCCTAGATTTCAGACTAGCGGGGGGAAGAATGAGCAGTACTTC. It encodes CASSPRFQTSGGKNEQYF.

This clonotype was counted at least ten times. The chain couples TRBV3-1 to TRBJ2-3, with 16 bases matching TRBD2. The CDR3 contains 19 residues. CDR1 is LGHDT, CDR2 YNNKEL, per germline (reference sequence). V lost 0 bases to trimming and J lost 0 bases; unmatched junction nucleotides: 3. The CDR3 region has the DNA TGTGCCAGCAGCCAAGATGGGGGACTAGCGGGGGGGAGCACAGATACGCAGTATTTT. Protein product: CASSQDGGLAGGSTDTQYF.

This clonotype was recorded at least ten times. The V and J genes are TRBV20-1 and TRBJ2-7; D remains unclear. With 0 bases removed from V and 0 bases from J, the gap between germline ends came to 18 bases. The CDR3 loop spans 17 amino acids. Germline CDR1 DFQATT, CDR2 SNEGSKA (reference sequence). The CDR3 region is CSARDTSTESSSYEQYF. CDR3 DNA: TGCAGTGCTAGAGATACGAGTACAGAGAGCAGCTCCTACGAGCAGTACTTC.

The V and J genes are TRBV7-9 and TRBJ1-1, with D unclear. Germline V gene sequence: CDR1 SEHNR, CDR2 FQNEAQ (reference sequence). Trimming stripped 5 bases from V and 0 bases from J, with 10 bases between. This CDR3 region has 14 residues. The CDR3 DNA reads TGTGCCAGCAGCACACAACTTATGAACACTGAAGCTTTCTTT. It codes for CASSTQLMNTEAFF.

The chain recombines TRBV7-9 with TRBJ2-7; 8 positions match TRBD2. The CDR3 spans 14 residues. Germline CDR1 SEHNR, CDR2 FQNEAQ (reference sequence). V shed 1 base and J 8 bases; nucleotides not matched to a gene: 7. The CDR3 DNA follows: TGTGCCAGCAGCTTAGGGCAAGCGGGAGATAAGCAGTACTTC. Protein sequence: CASSLGQAGDKQYF. Complete variable domain (other parts from reference TRBV7-9 and TRBJ2-7): DTGVSQNPRHKITKRGQNVTFRCDPISEHNRLYWYRQTLGQGPEFLTYFQNEAQLEKSRLLSDRFSAERPKGSFSTLEIQRTEQGDSAMYLCASSLGQAGDKQYFGPGTRLTVT.

The table lists this clonotype with many counts. V and J are TRBV5-5 and TRBJ2-5; 11 nucleotides match TRBD1. V lost 6 bases to trimming and J lost 13 bases; unmatched junction nucleotides: 14. From germline, CDR1 is SGHKS and CDR2 YYEKEE (reference sequence). The CDR3 consists of 14 residues. DNA for the CDR3: TGTGCCAGCAACCGGGACAGGGGGTCAGGCTTAACGTACTTC. Its protein product is CASNRDRGSGLTYF.

This clonotype was observed a single time. The chain links TRBV7-3 to TRBJ2-2; a weak D match, TRBD1 (6 bases). With 3 bases removed from V and 2 bases from J, the gap between germline ends came to 13 bases. Looked up from germline, CDR1 is SGHTA and CDR2 is FQGTGA. This CDR3 contains 16 residues. CDR3 bases: TGTGCCAGCAGCTTGGTTAGGGGGACAAACACCGGGGAGCTGTTTTTT. Amino acid sequence: CASSLVRGTNTGELFF.

This clonotype was picked up many times. The V gene is TRBV5-1, the J gene TRBJ1-2, with a tentative D call TRBD1 (6 bases). The CDR3 is 15 residues long. In germline, CDR1 is SGHRS, CDR2 YFSETQ. With 4 bases removed from V and 4 bases from J, the gap between germline ends came to 17 bases. In DNA form, the CDR3 reads TGCGCCAGCAGCATTTTCGCTGACAGGTCCTATGGCTACACCTTC. Its protein product is CASSIFADRSYGYTF.

Of note for this clonotype: A clone one base away is much larger, so this may be a read error. This CDR3 reads CASSIGGGLSEFF. The CDR3 region has the DNA TGTGCCAGCAGTATTGGGGGTGGCCTCTCGGAGTTCTTC. This chain links TRBV7-8 with TRBJ2-1; D is tentatively TRBD1 or TRBD2 (5 bases each). The CDR3 is made up of 13 amino acids. The ends were cut back, 6 bases at V and 14 bases at J, with 20 bases in the middle. From germline, CDR1 is SGHVS and CDR2 FQNEAQ.

This clonotype was counted at least ten times. V gene TRBV20-1 combines with J gene TRBJ2-1; 9 bases agree with TRBD2. The CDR3 has 17 amino acids. The germline V gene encodes CDR1 DFQATT and CDR2 SNEGSKA (reference sequence). J was trimmed by 3 bases and V by 5 bases; bases with no gene match: 14. The CDR3 spells CSAPNRGAGGGYNEQFF. The CDR3 bases are TGCAGTGCTCCCAACCGAGGAGCGGGGGGAGGCTACAATGAGCAGTTCTTC.